A single sample gave rise to the 22 T cell receptor beta chains below, sequenced in a study of post-analysis software for immune sequencing data. Unique molecular identifiers were carried by the TCR beta cDNA libraries. MiXCR, applied by TCRdb to the PCR reads, yields one record per CDR3 protein. In the table there are 800,000 to 950,000 distinct CDR3 sequences, approximately 53% of which are singletons. Whole-study results and caveats: Patients carried four or five TRBV segments more frequently than controls did, and TRBV5-6, TRBV5-1 and TRBV20-1 were among them.

These receptors have no identified antigens. The source material was blood. The receptors were sampled from a girl under 18 with multiple sclerosis.

The chain couples TRBV7-2 to TRBJ2-3; TRBD2 agrees at 10 bases. Germline CDR1 reads SGHTA; CDR2 reads FQGNSA. This CDR3 region has 15 residues. The trim removed 0 bases at V and 5 bases at J, leaving 2 bases unmatched. The CDR3 DNA follows: TGTGCCAGCAGCTTAGCAGCGGGAGGGGTAGATACGCAGTATTTT. Protein sequence: CASSLAAGGVDTQYF.

This clonotype was recorded only once. The chain joins TRBV6-6 to TRBJ2-7, with D possibly matching TRBD2 (6 bases). Per germline, CDR1 MNHNY and CDR2 SVGAGI (reference sequence). This CDR3 region has 15 residues. V was pared by 6 bases and J by 2 bases, with 17 bases between. The CDR3 bases are TGTGCCAGCAGCCACCCCGGGGGTGGGGCCTACGAGCAGTACTTC. Amino acids: CASSHPGGGAYEQYF.

This clonotype was counted only a few times. The chain couples TRBV7-6 to TRBJ1-2; TRBD1 might be the D (6 bases). V lost 5 bases to trimming and J lost 7 bases, with 17 bases between them. CDR1 and CDR2 (germline): SGHVS, FNYEAQ. The CDR3 extends over 14 amino acids. The DNA for the CDR3 is TGTGCCAGCAGCAAGCAGGCCACAGGGCTTGGCTACACCTTC. It codes for CASSKQATGLGYTF. Full variable domain (rest looked up from reference TRBV7-6 and TRBJ1-2): GAGVSQSPRYKVTKRGQDVALRCDPISGHVSLYWYRQALGQGPEFLTYFNYEAQQDKSGLPNDRFSAERPEGSISTLTIQRTEQRDSAMYRCASSKQATGLGYTFGSGTRLTVV.

This clonotype was observed once. The chain employs TRBV7-2 and TRBJ2-1; 7 positions agree with TRBD2. The CDR3 contains 12 residues. The J segment lost 8 bases and the V segment lost 7 bases, leaving 5 bases of the junction unmatched. In germline, CDR1 is SGHTA, CDR2 FQGNSA. CDR3 DNA: TGTGCCAGCAATGTGGCGGGAGATGAGCAGTTCTTC. Translated: CASNVAGDEQFF.

This clonotype was picked up a small number of times. For the CDR3, the DNA is TGTGCCATCAGTGAGGGGATGGGACCAGGAGGTATTGAGCAGTTCTTC. This sequence encodes CAISEGMGPGGIEQFF. This chain joins TRBV10-3 and TRBJ2-1; D may correspond to TRBD1 or TRBD2 (5 bases each). The germline CDR1 and CDR2 sequences are ENHRY and SYGVKD. V shed 2 bases and J shed 9 bases, with 20 bases lying between them. The CDR3 totals 16 residues.

This chain uses TRBV5-1 with TRBJ2-1, with D hard to call. This CDR3 has 15 amino acids. V was shortened by 0 bases and J by 0 bases, with 7 bases between the two germline ends. CDR1 SGHRS and CDR2 YFSETQ come from the germline V gene. The CDR3: CASSLVGNSYNEQFF. The DNA of the CDR3 is TGCGCCAGCAGCTTGGTGGGGAACTCCTACAATGAGCAGTTCTTC.

The J gene is TRBJ2-1, the V gene TRBV6-1; 7 bases map to TRBD2. V lost 7 bases to trimming and J lost 3 bases; unmatched junction nucleotides: 6. Germline lookup yields CDR1 MNHNS and CDR2 SASEGT. CDR3 length: 14 amino acids. For the CDR3, the DNA is TGTGCCAGCAAACTGAGCGGGAACTACAATGAGCAGTTCTTC. Translating gives CASKLSGNYNEQFF.

The chain's CDR3 is CASSQSSRGEAFF. CDR3 nucleotides: TGTGCCAGCAGCCAATCGTCGAGGGGTGAAGCTTTCTTT. The rearrangement joins TRBV16 to TRBJ1-1; D is perhaps TRBD1 (5 bases). Germline CDR1 KGHSY, CDR2 FQNENV. This CDR3 is built from 13 residues. With 0 bases removed from V and 7 bases from J, the gap between germline ends came to 9 bases.

This chain joins TRBV5-1 and TRBJ2-5, with D possibly matching TRBD1 (6 bases). TRBJ2-7 matches the DNA end more closely, so the J call is doubtful. The CDR3 covers 15 residues. The germline V gene encodes CDR1 SGHRS and CDR2 YFSETQ. DNA for the CDR3: TGCGCCAGCAGCTTAATGCACAGGGTAACCTACGAGCAGTACTTC. It translates to CASSLMHRVTYEQYF.

This clonotype has a handful of counts. The rearrangement joins TRBV20-1 to TRBJ2-2; D assignment may be TRBD1 or TRBD2 (5 bases each). The V gene's germline CDR1 is DFQATT and CDR2 SNEGSKA (reference sequence). The CDR3 totals 15 residues. With 3 bases removed from V and 3 bases from J, the gap between germline ends came to 14 bases. This CDR3 is CSARDVGTDTGELFF. The CDR3 coding sequence is TGCAGTGCTAGGGACGTCGGGACCGACACCGGGGAGCTGTTTTTT.

The gene calls are TRBV6-5 and TRBJ2-3; TRBD1 agrees at 8 bases. The length of the CDR3 is 14 residues. Germline trimming cut 5 bases from V and 6 bases from J; bases unmatched to any gene: 7. The germline V gene has CDR1 MNHEY and CDR2 SVGAGI. CDR3 DNA: TGTGCCAGCAGTACCGGACAGGGTCGCGATACGCAGTATTTT. It encodes CASSTGQGRDTQYF.

The J gene is TRBJ2-1, the V gene TRBV7-9; the match to TRBD1 covers 8 bases. The CDR3 spans 17 residues. The germline V gene has CDR1 SEHNR and CDR2 FQNEAQ (reference sequence). Trimming removed 1 base from V and 7 bases from J; junction bases left unmatched: 12. CDR3 amino acids: CASSLGTGSHRGNEQFF. CDR3 DNA: TGTGCCAGCAGCTTAGGGACAGGGTCCCACCGGGGGAATGAGCAGTTCTTC.

This clonotype was observed a few times. V is TRBV7-9 and J is TRBJ2-4; maybe TRBD2 (5 bases). Gene TRBJ2-7 matches the end of the DNA better, so the J call may be wrong. Germline loops: CDR1 SEHNR, CDR2 FQNEAQ (reference sequence). CDR3 length: 12 amino acids. The CDR3 region has the DNA TGTGCCAGCAGCCCTAGCTGGGACGAGCAGTACTTC. Translating gives CASSPSWDEQYF.

The chain couples TRBV20-1 to TRBJ2-7; D unclear. This CDR3 comprises 14 residues. Trimming removed 4 bases at V and 5 bases at J, with 18 bases between. Germline V gives CDR1 DFQATT, CDR2 SNEGSKA (reference sequence). Here the CDR3 reads CSATPLERVHEQYF. The DNA of the CDR3 is TGCAGTGCTACTCCTTTAGAACGGGTCCACGAGCAGTACTTC.

This sequence joins TRBV3-1 and TRBJ2-7; TRBD1 matches at 8 bases. This CDR3 comprises 14 residues. Germline V gives CDR1 LGHDT, CDR2 YNNKEL (reference sequence). Trimming cost V 4 bases and J 5 bases; bases outside gene matches: 7. CDR3 nucleotide sequence: TGTGCCAGCAGCCTGACAGGGGCGGTGAACGAGCAGTACTTC. Translating gives CASSLTGAVNEQYF.

This clonotype was recorded a few times. The chain combines TRBV6-6 with TRBJ2-3; 7 nucleotides match TRBD1. CDR1 and CDR2 (germline): MNHNY, SVGAGI (reference sequence). The CDR3 loop spans 15 amino acids. The trim removed 2 bases at V and 5 bases at J, leaving 7 bases unmatched. The DNA for the CDR3 is TGTGCCAGCAGTTACGGGACAGACCTACGAGATACGCAGTATTTT. Translating gives CASSYGTDLRDTQYF.

This clonotype was detected a few times. V gene TRBV6-5 combines with J gene TRBJ1-2; maybe TRBD1 (6 bases). Trimming pared 3 bases from V and 4 bases from J, leaving 12 bases between. Germline lookup yields CDR1 MNHEY and CDR2 SVGAGI. This CDR3 region has 14 residues. CDR3 nucleotide sequence: TGTGCCAGCAGTTATAGTGGGGGCGTCTATGGCTACACCTTC. This encodes CASSYSGGVYGYTF.

The rearrangement uses TRBV25-1 and TRBJ1-4, with D possibly being TRBD1 (5 bases). This CDR3 has 14 amino acids. Trimming cost V 2 bases and J 4 bases, with 8 bases left between them. CDR1 MGHDK and CDR2 SYGVNS come from the germline V gene. The CDR3 region is CASSEGGFNEKLFF. CDR3 sequence (DNA): TGTGCCAGCAGTGAAGGGGGGTTTAATGAAAAACTGTTTTTT.

The chain joins TRBV6-6 to TRBJ2-7; 11 nucleotides line up with TRBD2. V was pared by 5 bases and J by 3 bases, with 9 bases of the junction left unmatched. This CDR3 spans 16 amino acids. Germline V gives CDR1 MNHNY, CDR2 SVGAGI (reference sequence). The CDR3 region is CASSALGLAGFYEQYF. CDR3 bases: TGTGCCAGCAGTGCCCTCGGACTAGCGGGCTTCTACGAGCAGTACTTC.

This chain connects TRBV20-1 to TRBJ2-5; D tentatively fits TRBD1 or TRBD2 (5 bases each). CDR1 and CDR2 from the germline V gene are DFQATT and SNEGSKA (reference sequence). Trimming took off 5 bases at V and 3 bases at J, with 10 bases between the two ends. CDR3 length equals 12 residues. The CDR3 sequence is CSAVGTKETQYF. The CDR3 bases are TGCAGTGCTGTGGGGACCAAAGAGACCCAGTACTTC.

The chain couples TRBV12-3 or TRBV12-4 to TRBJ2-7, with a possible D match to TRBD2 (5 bases). V was shortened by 3 bases and J by 3 bases, with 12 bases between the two germline ends. This CDR3 spans 14 amino acids. CDR3 in amino acids: CASSLGSGGYEQYF. CDR3 bases: TGTGCCAGCAGTTTGGGTAGTGGAGGCTACGAGCAGTACTTC.

The gene calls are TRBV27 and TRBJ1-4, with 7 positions matching TRBD1. CDR1 is MNHEY, CDR2 SMNVEV, per germline (reference sequence). This CDR3 comprises 14 residues. Trimming removed 8 bases from V and 11 bases from J; junction bases left unmatched: 14. The CDR3: CASSTELGGEKLFF. CDR3 coding DNA: TGTGCCAGCTCTACGGAGTTAGGGGGCGAGAAACTGTTTTTT.